The 27 T cell receptor beta chains presented below share a single source sample, sequenced in a study of Tregs in tolerant kidney transplant recipients. Repertoires were generated with immunoSEQ multiplex PCR, while TCRdb's copy carries only in-frame clones and drops some. The repertoire table contains approximately 30,000 clones. The sample consisted of CD8+ T cells from blood, taken before the transplant. The receptors stem from a human donor who received a combined kidney and bone marrow transplant.

For this clone: Read sequence stops 3 residues before the CDR3 end, and the germline J gene provides the missing end. J is TRBJ2-7 and V is TRBV5-1, with 8 nucleotides matching TRBD1. Trimming removed 1 base from V and 4 bases from J; junction bases left unmatched: 10. The germline V gene has CDR1 SGHRS and CDR2 YFSETQ. The CDR3 loop spans 16 amino acids. CDR3 sequence reads: CASSLTLTGVIYEQYF. The sequenced CDR3 bases are TGCGCCAGCAGCTTGACCCTGACAGGGGTAATATACGAG.

Comments on this clone: The read is 3 residues too short to cover the CDR3 end, so that end is filled in from the germline J gene. The chain joins TRBV19 to TRBJ1-5; D gene uncertain. This CDR3 has 15 amino acids. Trimming left V 1 base short and J 3 bases short, with 10 bases between. Germline CDR1 and CDR2: LNHDA and SQIVND (reference sequence). Incomplete CDR3 DNA: TGTGCCAGTAGTATAGTTTCAGGTAACAATCAGCCC. This sequence encodes CASSIVSGNNQP. The entire CDR3 is CASSIVSGNNQPQHF.

Concerning this clone: The read terminates 3 residues ahead of where the CDR3 ends, so the germline J gene completes it. The chain couples TRBV5-4 to TRBJ2-7, with D maybe TRBD2 (5 bases). CDR1 is SGHNT and CDR2 is YYREEE in the germline V gene (reference sequence). This CDR3 is built from 15 residues. The germline V and J ends were trimmed by 2 bases and 3 bases, with 15 bases remaining between them. The CDR3 bases that were read are TGTGCCAGCAGCTTTCAGGCCAGCGGAAACTACGAG. This encodes CASSFQASGNYE. The whole CDR3 sequence is CASSFQASGNYEQYF.

Concerning this clone: The missing CDR3 end, 3 residues past where the read stops, is filled in from the germline J gene. The genes are TRBV6-4 and TRBJ2-7; 7 nucleotides agree with TRBD1. CDR3 length: 17 amino acids. V was pared by 2 bases and J by 2 bases, with 12 bases of the junction left unmatched. Germline loops: CDR1 MRHNA, CDR2 SNTAGT. Partial CDR3 DNA: TGTGCCAGCAGTGACGGGACAGCAAGAGCTCACCCCTACGAG. Translated, it gives CASSDGTARAHPYE. The CDR3 in its entirety is CASSDGTARAHPYEQYF.

On this clone itself: The read ends 3 residues early relative to the CDR3; the germline J gene fills the gap. This chain links TRBV20-1 with TRBJ2-1; TRBD1 matches 7 bases. The CDR3 extends over 16 amino acids. The V gene's germline CDR1 is DFQATT and CDR2 SNEGSKA (reference sequence). V dropped 6 bases and J dropped 1; count of bases not matched to a gene: 12. The CDR3 sequence is CSATLEGAESYNEQFF. Incomplete CDR3 DNA: TGCAGTGCGACCCTCGAGGGGGCGGAATCCTACAATGAG.

Notes on this clone: The CDR3 end falls 3 residues outside the read, so it is completed with the germline J gene. The genes are TRBV6-2 or TRBV6-3 and TRBJ2-3; TRBD1 might be the D (5 bases). Trimming cost V 4 bases and J 4 bases, with 12 bases left between them. The length of the CDR3 is 14 residues. Looked up from germline, CDR1 is MNHEY and CDR2 is SVGEGT. The DNA read from the CDR3 is TGTGCCAGCAGTTTCCAGGGTTTCCCAGATACG. Residues: CASSFQGFPDT. The entire CDR3 protein reads CASSFQGFPDTQYF.

Notes on this clone: From the germline J gene comes the end of the CDR3, since the read stops 3 residues before it. The chain uses TRBV6-2 or TRBV6-3 and TRBJ2-7; possible D gene TRBD1, 5 bases. Trimming left V 2 bases short and J 6 bases short, with 11 bases between. The CDR3 is 13 amino acids. Germline V CDR1 and CDR2: MNHEY, SVGEGT. The CDR3 sequence: CASSYGAAGEQYF. The DNA read from the CDR3 is TGTGCCAGCAGTTACGGGGCCGCCGGCGAG.

For this clone: The sequence runs out 3 residues before the end of the CDR3; the remainder is reconstructed from the germline J gene. At the DNA level, this CDR3 is encoded by other sequences in the same sample as well. This chain uses TRBV7-9 with TRBJ2-3; TRBD1 is a possible D gene (6 bases). The germline V gene has CDR1 SEHNR and CDR2 FQNEAQ (reference sequence). The CDR3 totals 13 residues. CDR3 in amino acids: CASRATQGLTQYF. The covered CDR3 bases are TGTGCCAGCAGGGCCACACAGGGCCTGACG.

Notes on this clone: Read coverage stops 3 residues before the CDR3 terminus; the germline J gene supplies the remainder. The rearrangement joins TRBV29-1 to TRBJ2-1; 7 bases agree with TRBD1. Per the germline V gene, CDR1 is SQVTM and CDR2 is ANQGSEA. This CDR3 spans 11 amino acids. J lost 8 bases, V lost 7 bases, and 5 bases had no gene match. This CDR3 is CSALDRDEQFF. Incomplete CDR3 DNA: TGCAGCGCACTAGACAGGGATGAG.

Regarding this clone: The read finishes 3 residues shy of the CDR3 end, and the germline J gene is used to complete it. The rearrangement joins TRBV19 to TRBJ1-1; D might be TRBD1 (5 bases). The germline CDR1 and CDR2 sequences are LNHDA and SQIVND (reference sequence). The CDR3 contains 12 residues. V was shortened by 1 base and J by 7 bases, with 7 bases between the two germline ends. The part of the CDR3 DNA that was read is TGTGCCAGTAGTATAGGGGGACTTGAA. Translated: CASSIGGLE. The whole CDR3 sequence is CASSIGGLEAFF.

Notes on this clone: The read finishes 3 residues shy of the CDR3 end, and the germline J gene is used to complete it. The rearrangement joins TRBV6-2 or TRBV6-3 to TRBJ1-1; 7 positions match TRBD1. Germline values: CDR1 MNHEY, CDR2 SVGEGT. There are 13 residues in the CDR3. The CDR3 protein is CASSYGTAHEAFF. CDR3 DNA, as far as it was read: TGTGCCAGCAGTTATGGGACAGCCCACGAA.

A remark on this clone: The CDR3 end is not reached by the read, which stops 3 residues before it; the germline J gene fills it in. The chain has TRBV20-1 and TRBJ1-5; TRBD1 is a possible D gene (6 bases). V lost 6 bases and J lost 1, with 19 bases in between. The germline V gene has CDR1 DFQATT and CDR2 SNEGSKA (reference sequence). This CDR3 is 16 amino acids long. The CDR3 bases that were read are TGCAGTGCCACTACCGCAACAGGGAGCAGCAATCAGCCC. As protein: CSATTATGSSNQP. In full, the CDR3 is CSATTATGSSNQPQHF.

This clone is deemed medium-sized by its frequency. The read terminates 3 residues ahead of where the CDR3 ends, so the germline J gene completes it. V and J are TRBV7-9 and TRBJ2-7; weak D call: TRBD2 (6 bases). V shed 6 bases and J shed 5 bases, with 20 bases lying between them. The CDR3 length is 15 residues. The germline V gene has CDR1 SEHNR and CDR2 FQNEAQ (reference sequence). The CDR3 DNA, read in part, is TGTGCCAGCAGGGGGGGTGGCGGAGGGGTCAACGAG. The encoded protein is CASRGGGGGVNE. The entire CDR3 sequence reads CASRGGGGGVNEQYF. Combining the CDR3 with reference TRBV7-9 and TRBJ2-7 gives the whole variable domain DTGVSQNPRHKITKRGQNVTFRCDPISEHNRLYWYRQTLGQGPEFLTYFQNEAQLEKSRLLSDRFSAERPKGSFSTLEIQRTEQGDSAMYLCASRGGGGGVNEQYFGPGTRLTVT.

Concerning this clone itself: The CDR3 goes on 3 residues after the read ends, and that part is filled in from the germline J gene. The chain employs TRBV7-9 and TRBJ2-7; tentatively, D is TRBD1 (6 bases). CDR3 length: 13 residues. Germline V CDR1 and CDR2: SEHNR, FQNEAQ (reference sequence). Between the trimmed V and J ends, which lost 5 bases and 5 bases, there was a span of 13 bases. This chain's CDR3 is CASSPAGAHEQYF. The CDR3 bases that were read are TGTGCCAGCAGCCCCGCAGGGGCTCACGAG.

Note on this clone: The CDR3 goes on 3 residues after the read ends, and that part is filled in from the germline J gene. J is TRBJ2-7 and V is TRBV10-2; weak D call: TRBD1 (6 bases). Germline V gives CDR1 WSHSY, CDR2 SAAADI. Trimming pared 10 bases from V and 2 bases from J, leaving 15 bases between. CDR3 size: 13 residues. Incomplete CDR3 DNA: TGCGCCATCGAGGACAGTCTGACCTACGAG. Translating gives CAIEDSLTYE. The complete CDR3 protein is CAIEDSLTYEQYF.

Details on this clone: The CDR3 extends 3 residues past the end of the read, so its final part is completed from the germline J gene. The chain combines TRBV19 with TRBJ2-1, with TRBD2 matching 12 bases. Trimming at V came to 3 bases and at J to 6 bases, leaving 3 bases not matched to a gene. The CDR3 is 15 amino acids. Germline V gene data show CDR1 as LNHDA and CDR2 as SQIVND (reference sequence). Incomplete CDR3 DNA: TGTGCCAGTAGTATTGCTAGCGGGAGGGGCAATGAG. Translating gives CASSIASGRGNE. The CDR3, in full, reads CASSIASGRGNEQFF.

About this clone itself: With the read ending 3 residues before the CDR3 end, the germline J gene is used to fill in that end. The J gene is TRBJ1-2, the V gene TRBV19; 9 bases map to TRBD1. The CDR3 loop spans 14 amino acids. Germline loops: CDR1 LNHDA, CDR2 SQIVND (reference sequence). V was pared by 6 bases and J by 0 bases, with 2 bases of the junction left unmatched. The CDR3 here is CASRGTGPNYGYTF. The CDR3 DNA, read in part, is TGTGCCAGTAGAGGGACAGGGCCTAACTATGGC. Full variable domain (missing parts from reference TRBV19 and TRBJ1-2): DGGITQSPKYLFRKEGQNVTLSCEQNLNHDAMYWYRQDPGQGLRLIYYSQIVNDFQKGDIAEGYSVSREKKESFPLTVTSAQKNPTAFYLCASRGTGPNYGYTFGSGTRLTVV.

As to this clone: The read comes to an end 3 residues before the CDR3 does, leaving the germline J gene to fill in the end. The chain links TRBV7-3 to TRBJ2-1; 8 nucleotides match TRBD2. The J segment lost 0 bases and the V segment lost 6 bases, leaving 4 bases of the junction unmatched. The CDR3 runs to 15 residues. Germline values: CDR1 SGHTA, CDR2 FQGTGA. This CDR3 reads CASRISGSSYNEQFF. The sequenced CDR3 bases are TGTGCCAGCAGGATAAGCGGGAGCTCCTACAATGAG. Drawing the rest from reference TRBV7-3 and TRBJ2-1, the complete variable domain is GAGVSQTPSNKVTEKGKYVELRCDPISGHTALYWYRQSLGQGPEFLIYFQGTGAADDSGLPNDRFFAVRPEGSVSTLKIQRTERGDSAVYLCASRISGSSYNEQFFGPGTRLTVL.

Concerning this clone: The CDR3 is cut off 3 residues early in the read; its end comes from the germline J gene. The chain is built from TRBV5-6 and TRBJ2-6; no definite D call. Germline V CDR1 and CDR2: SGHDT, YYEEEE. The V end lost 1 base, the J end lost 0 bases, and 5 bases lay between the germline ends. The CDR3 is 15 residues long. CDR3 sequence reads: CASSLISSGANVLTF. Partial CDR3 DNA: TGTGCCAGCAGCTTGATCAGCTCTGGGGCCAACGTC.

CDR3 DNA, as far as it was read: TGTGCCAGTAGTAACGGCGGGCCCGGCAATGAG. Translated: CASSNGGPGNE. The full CDR3 reads CASSNGGPGNEQFF. V usage is TRBV19 and J usage is TRBJ2-1; D perhaps matches TRBD2 (5 bases). The read stops 3 residues short of the end of the CDR3; the missing end is completed from the germline J gene. The V gene lost 4 bases and the J gene lost 6 bases, with 13 bases spanning the gap. CDR1 LNHDA and CDR2 SQIVND come from the germline V gene (reference sequence). The CDR3 loop spans 14 amino acids.

Details on this clone: The read stops 3 residues short of the end of the CDR3; the missing end is completed from the germline J gene. The gene calls are TRBV29-1 and TRBJ2-2; 10 nucleotides line up with TRBD1. The CDR3 loop spans 14 amino acids. Germline trimming cut 6 bases from V and 5 bases from J; bases unmatched to any gene: 6. Germline V CDR1 and CDR2: SQVTM, ANQGSEA. The DNA read from the CDR3 is TGCAGCGTAGACAGGGGGCGGGGAACCGGGGAG. The encoded protein is CSVDRGRGTGE. The full-length CDR3 reads as CSVDRGRGTGELFF.

Points on this clone: The read comes to an end 3 residues before the CDR3 does, leaving the germline J gene to fill in the end. The V call is TRBV20-1, the J call TRBJ2-1; D might be TRBD2 (6 bases). Germline CDR1 and CDR2: DFQATT and SNEGSKA (reference sequence). The CDR3 covers 14 residues. Trimming left V 5 bases short and J 1 base short, with 12 bases between. The CDR3 DNA, read in part, is TGCAGTGCTGCCGGGACTTTTTCCTACAATGAG. Its protein is CSAAGTFSYNE. The entire CDR3 reads CSAAGTFSYNEQFF.

The CDR3 sequence is CASRGTSGSYEQYF. The covered CDR3 bases are TGTGCCAGCAGGGGGACTAGCGGGTCCTACGAG. V gene TRBV2 combines with J gene TRBJ2-7, with 12 bases aligning to TRBD2. The read falls 3 residues short of the CDR3 end, and the missing part is taken from the germline J gene. The length of the CDR3 is 14 residues. From germline, CDR1 is SNHLY and CDR2 FYNNEI. The trim removed 6 bases at V and 1 base at J, leaving 1 base unmatched. The full variable domain, its missing parts supplied by reference TRBV2 and TRBJ2-7, is EPEVTQTPSHQVTQMGQEVILRCVPISNHLYFYWYRQILGQKVEFLVSFYNNEISEKSEIFDDQFSVERPDGSNFTLKIRSTKLEDSAMYFCASRGTSGSYEQYFGPGTRLTVT.

For this clone: The observed sequence ends 3 residues before the CDR3 terminus, with the missing tail filled in from the germline J gene. The chain is built from TRBV14 and TRBJ2-7, with 7 bases lining up with TRBD1. Trimming took 4 bases from V and 4 from J; bases not matched to a gene: 4. Germline values: CDR1 SGHDN, CDR2 FVKESK. The CDR3 covers 13 residues. The sequenced CDR3 bases are TGTGCCAGCAGCCTCGGGACAGTATACGAG. It codes for CASSLGTVYE. The complete CDR3 reads CASSLGTVYEQYF.

Concerning this clone itself: The CDR3 extends 3 residues past the end of the read, so its final part is completed from the germline J gene. This chain joins TRBV7-3 and TRBJ2-1; 16 bases line up with TRBD2. Looked up from germline, CDR1 is SGHTA and CDR2 is FQGTGA. The V gene end was trimmed by 5 bases and the J gene end by 8 bases; junction bases not matched to a gene: 6. The CDR3 extends over 16 amino acids. CDR3 DNA (partial): TGTGCCAGCAGCGTGGGACTAGCGGGAGGGCGAGATGAG. It specifies CASSVGLAGGRDE. The whole CDR3 sequence reads CASSVGLAGGRDEQFF.

In regard to this clone: With the read ending 3 residues before the CDR3 end, the germline J gene is used to fill in that end. J is TRBJ2-7 and V is TRBV4-1; possibly TRBD2 for D (5 bases). There are 16 residues in the CDR3. Germline values: CDR1 MGHRA, CDR2 YSYEKL. V was trimmed by 4 bases and J by 1 base, leaving 17 bases between them. Partial CDR3 DNA: TGCGCCAGCAGCCTAGATGTAGGACTCCCTTCCTACGAG. This encodes CASSLDVGLPSYE. The entire CDR3 reads CASSLDVGLPSYEQYF.

Comment on this clone: The CDR3 is cut off 3 residues early in the read; its end comes from the germline J gene. The rearrangement links TRBV19 to TRBJ2-1; D perhaps matches TRBD2 (5 bases). Germline V gene lookup returns CDR1 LNHDA and CDR2 SQIVND (reference sequence). The CDR3 has 9 residues. Trimming pared 9 bases from V and 8 bases from J, leaving 5 bases between. The CDR3 here is CASGDEQFF. The sequenced CDR3 bases are TGTGCCAGCGGGGATGAG.